The rows below give T cell receptor beta chains drawn from one sample of a study of beta chain features in type 1 diabetes. Assay: immunoSEQ multiplex PCR; the TCRdb copy retains only in-frame clones and omits some. The sample yields a few hundred thousand clones, around 10% seen once. The sample taken for sequencing was central memory CD4+ T cells from blood. These TCRs come from a man aged 25-45 years with type 1 diabetes. CDR3s include the opening cysteine and the closing phenylalanine or tryptophan. The D gene is left open where the match is weak. Expanded clones are given a class, and other clones once, few, many or no size at all.

j_call	d_call	v_call	clone_size	cdr3_nt	cdr3_aa
TRBJ2-1	NA	TRBV7-9	NA	TGTGCCAGCAGCCTTACAGAGGGAACCCGTGAGCAGTTCTTC	CASSLTEGTREQFF
TRBJ1-5	NA	TRBV4-3	NA	TGCGCCAGCAGCCAAGGACAGCCAAATCAGCCCCAGCATTTT	CASSQGQPNQPQHF
TRBJ2-7	TRBD2	TRBV6-5	NA	TGTGCCAGCAGCCGACTAGCGGGAGGGGTCGAGCAGTACTTC	CASSRLAGGVEQYF
TRBJ1-5	TRBD1	TRBV9	NA	TGTGCCAGCAGCGTAGGCAGGGGGCCTCAGCCCCAGCATTTT	CASSVGRGPQPQHF
TRBJ1-1	TRBD1	TRBV6-1	NA	TGTGCCAGCAGGGAGGGGGCGGAGGGGACTGAAGCTTTCTTT	CASREGAEGTEAFF
TRBJ1-4	NA	TRBV15	few	TGTGCCACCAGCAGAGATAGGGATGAAAAACTGTTTTTT	CATSRDRDEKLFF
TRBJ1-5	NA	TRBV6-1	few	TGTGCCAGCAGCCGTTCGGATCTAGGACAGCCCCAGCATTTT	CASSRSDLGQPQHF
TRBJ2-1	NA	TRBV6-1	NA	TGTGCCATCACGCCAAACAGGGTCTACAATGAGCAGTTCTTC	CAITPNRVYNEQFF
TRBJ2-6	NA	TRBV5-6	few	TGTGCCAGCAGCTCTCCGGGAGAGCAATCTGGGGCCAACGTCCTGACTTTC	CASSSPGEQSGANVLTF
TRBJ2-2	NA	TRBV14	NA	TGTGCCAGCAGGCTTCAATTCACCGGGGAGCTGTTTTTT	CASRLQFTGELFF
TRBJ1-1	NA	TRBV7-9	many	TGTGCCAGCAGCCCTCCCGGGAGCCGAGAAGCTTTCTTT	CASSPPGSREAFF
TRBJ2-1	TRBD2	TRBV5-1	NA	TGCGCCAGCAGCGCCGGGACTAGCGTATCAACTGAGCAGTTCTTC	CASSAGTSVSTEQFF
TRBJ2-5	NA	TRBV29-1	few	TGCAGCATATGGGCCGGACAAGAGACCCAGTACTTC	CSIWAGQETQYF
TRBJ2-2	TRBD2	TRBV28	few	TGTGCCAGCAGTAAAGGCACTAGCGGGAGGAGGGAGCTGTTTTTT	CASSKGTSGRRELFF
TRBJ2-5	NA	TRBV7-2	NA	TGTGCCAGCAGCTCCTTTGGTGGAGCCCAGTACTTC	CASSSFGGAQYF
TRBJ2-7	NA	TRBV5-1	few	TGCGCCAGCAGCTTGGCCTCTAGATCCTACGAGCAGTACTTC	CASSLASRSYEQYF
TRBJ2-1	NA	TRBV5-1	many	TGCGCCAGCAGCTTGGCAGGGCGAGGGTACAATGAGCAGTTCTTC	CASSLAGRGYNEQFF
TRBJ1-1	TRBD1	TRBV7-9	NA	TGTGCCAGCAGCTTAACGGGACAGGGGATCGGTGGCACTGAAGCTTTCTTT	CASSLTGQGIGGTEAFF
TRBJ1-3	TRBD1	TRBV6-6	few	TGTGCCAGCAGTTCCTCTACAGGGGGCTCTGGAAACACCATATATTTT	CASSSSTGGSGNTIYF
TRBJ2-1	NA	TRBV11-2	few	TGTGCCAGCAGCTTAGGGGCGCAGAATTACAATGAGCAGTTCTTC	CASSLGAQNYNEQFF
TRBJ2-1	NA	TRBV21-1	many	TGTGCCAGCAGCAAAGGGCCTCAATCCTACAATGAGCAGTTCTTC	CASSKGPQSYNEQFF
TRBJ2-1	NA	TRBV5-1	few	TGCGCCAGCAACCCCGAGCGTCGAGACTCCTACAATGAGCAGTTCTTC	CASNPERRDSYNEQFF
TRBJ2-7	TRBD1	TRBV7-2	few	TGTGCCAGCAGCTCAGCCGGGACAGCTTCCTACGAGCAGTACTTC	CASSSAGTASYEQYF